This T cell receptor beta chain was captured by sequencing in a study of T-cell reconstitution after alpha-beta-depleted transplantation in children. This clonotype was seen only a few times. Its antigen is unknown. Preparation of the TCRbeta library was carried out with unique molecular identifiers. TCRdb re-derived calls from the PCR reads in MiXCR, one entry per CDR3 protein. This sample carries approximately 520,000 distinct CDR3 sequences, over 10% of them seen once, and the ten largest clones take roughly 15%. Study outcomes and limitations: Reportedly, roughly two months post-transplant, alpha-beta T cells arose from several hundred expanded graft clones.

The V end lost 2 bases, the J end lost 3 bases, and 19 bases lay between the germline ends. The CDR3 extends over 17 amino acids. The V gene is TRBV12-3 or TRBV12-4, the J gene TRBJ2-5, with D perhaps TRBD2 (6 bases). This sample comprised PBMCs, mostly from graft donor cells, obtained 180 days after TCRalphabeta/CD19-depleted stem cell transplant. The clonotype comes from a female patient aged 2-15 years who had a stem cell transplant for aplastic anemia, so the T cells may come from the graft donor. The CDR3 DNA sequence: TGTGCCAGCAGTTTAAAAAAGCGCCGGGAGAGCAAAGAGACCCAGTACTTC. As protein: CASSLKKRRESKETQYF.